These 23 T cell receptor beta chains came from one sample sequenced in a study of PD-L1 blockade in urothelial cancer listed by TCRdb under 2017. The intended sense of this specimen's time point label: peripheral blood 6 weeks after treatment start. Library preparation employed the immunoSEQ multiplex PCR assay. In TCRdb, the immuneACCESS table is reduced to in-frame sequences with V and J assigned. These tables do not hold every clone; where another copy was compared, an unresolved V gene accounts for under half, and the others remain unexplained. Recorded for this sample are around 50,000 clones; 70% to 90% of them occurred a single time. The ten largest clonotypes hold under 2.5% of the sample. Source: PBMCs, taken around atezolizumab (anti-PD-L1) treatment. These receptors were collected from a man in his forties or fifties with urothelial cancer.

The chain employs TRBV10-3 and TRBJ2-3; 8 nucleotides agree with TRBD2. Germline assignment: CDR1 ENHRY and CDR2 SYGVKD. The J segment lost 3 bases and the V segment lost 8 bases, leaving 22 bases of the junction unmatched. This CDR3 region has 19 residues. The CDR3 nucleotides read TGTGCCATCCTCAACGGCCCCCAGCGGGAGAGAGGTGGAACAGATACGCAGTATTTT. This sequence encodes CAILNGPQRERGGTDTQYF.

V gene TRBV6-1 combines with J gene TRBJ2-1; a weak D match, TRBD2 (6 bases). Trimming pared 10 bases from V and 6 bases from J, leaving 22 bases between. This CDR3 region has 15 residues. CDR1 is MNHNS and CDR2 is SASEGT in the germline V gene. CDR3 bases: TGTGCCATCAAGGCGGAGGGGATCCTGGGCAATGAGCAGTTCTTC. This sequence encodes CAIKAEGILGNEQFF.

The genes are TRBV15 and TRBJ2-2; 8 bases are a match to TRBD1. Losses at the gene ends were 5 bases for V and 5 bases for J; bases not matched to a gene: 4. Germline CDR1 LNHNV, CDR2 YYDKDF (reference sequence). This CDR3 has 14 residues. CDR3 region: CATSSRGQTGELFF. The CDR3 DNA reads as TGTGCCACCAGCTCCAGGGGGCAGACCGGGGAGCTGTTTTTT.

This clone was seen just once. The chain employs TRBV4-3 and TRBJ2-5; maybe TRBD2 (5 bases). V lost 3 bases and J 5 bases, leaving 13 bases between the germline ends. The germline V gene has CDR1 LGHNA and CDR2 YSLEER. The CDR3 totals 14 residues. The CDR3 loop reads CASSQTGMGETQYF. CDR3 DNA sequence: TGCGCCAGCAGCCAGACGGGGATGGGCGAGACCCAGTACTTC.

This rearrangement joins TRBV10-3 to TRBJ1-2; TRBD1 matches 12 bases. The V and J ends lost 6 bases and 7 bases, in that order; junction bases with no gene match: 12. Germline CDR1 is ENHRY and CDR2 is SYGVKD. The CDR3 contains 16 residues. CDR3 in DNA: TGTGCCATCAGGTCGGGACAGGGGGCCGTCGGCTCTGGCTACACCTTC. It codes for CAIRSGQGAVGSGYTF.

The rearrangement links TRBV29-1 to TRBJ2-1; D is unclear. Trimming removed 5 bases at V and 7 bases at J, with 6 bases between. CDR3 size: 10 residues. Looked up from germline, CDR1 is SQVTM and CDR2 is ANQGSEA. The CDR3: CSVSGNEQFF. CDR3 DNA: TGCAGCGTTTCCGGGAATGAGCAGTTCTTC.

The rearrangement joins TRBV7-2 to TRBJ2-7; TRBD2 might be the D (6 bases). V lost 5 bases and J 0 bases, leaving 14 bases between the germline ends. Germline V gene data show CDR1 as SGHTA and CDR2 as FQGNSA. The CDR3 runs 15 residues. CDR3: CASSVSGIPSYEQYF. CDR3 nucleotides: TGTGCCAGCAGCGTTAGCGGTATCCCCTCCTACGAGCAGTACTTC.

This clone was seen only a few times. V is TRBV4-2 and J is TRBJ1-6; D remains ambiguous. Germline V gives CDR1 LGHNA, CDR2 YNFKEQ. V shed 4 bases and J shed 0 bases, with 10 bases lying between them. The CDR3 consists of 16 residues. DNA of the CDR3: TGTGCCAGCAGCCCGCGGTCCCTCTCCTATAATTCACCCCTCCACTTT. This gives the protein CASSPRSLSYNSPLHF.

This clone was observed a single time. The chain employs TRBV14 and TRBJ2-1, with D tentatively TRBD1 (6 bases). Between the trimmed V and J ends, which lost 6 bases and 4 bases, there was a span of 13 bases. CDR1 SGHDN and CDR2 FVKESK come from the germline V gene. The CDR3 covers 14 residues. CDR3 loop: CASSSLQGYNEQFF. CDR3 DNA: TGTGCCAGCAGTTCCTTACAGGGTTACAATGAGCAGTTCTTC.

As concerns this clone: The same CDR3 arises from other DNA sequences in this sample as well. The chain is built from TRBV7-2 and TRBJ1-5, with TRBD1 identical over 7 bases. Germline CDR1 and CDR2: SGHTA and FQGNSA. V lost 1 base and J lost 1; bases outside the gene matches: 1. The CDR3 totals 15 residues. The CDR3 nucleotides read TGTGCCAGCAGCTTAGGAGGGGGCAGCAATCAGCCCCAGCATTTT. Residues: CASSLGGGSNQPQHF. The complete variable domain, with remaining parts taken from reference TRBV7-2 and TRBJ1-5, reads GAGVSQSPSNKVTEKGKDVELRCDPISGHTALYWYRQSLGQGLEFLIYFQGNSAPDKSGLPSDRFSAERTGGSVSTLTIQRTQQEDSAVYLCASSLGGGSNQPQHFGDGTRLSIL.

The chain has TRBV6-6 and TRBJ2-1; 7 bases match TRBD2. The CDR3 is made up of 16 amino acids. From germline, CDR1 is MNHNY and CDR2 SVGAGI (reference sequence). V lost 0 bases, J lost 7 bases, and 9 bases stayed unmatched. CDR3 residues: CASSYSPAGFQNEQFF. The DNA of the CDR3 is TGTGCCAGCAGTTACTCCCCAGCGGGGTTTCAAAATGAGCAGTTCTTC.

The rearrangement links TRBV5-6 to TRBJ2-5; perhaps TRBD2 as D (6 bases). The length of the CDR3 is 13 residues. V gave up 4 bases and J gave up 7 bases, with 14 bases separating them. Germline V lookup: CDR1 SGHDT, CDR2 YYEEEE. The CDR3 is CASSHGSSGTQYF. For the CDR3, the DNA is TGTGCCAGCAGCCACGGGAGCTCGGGGACCCAGTACTTC.

The rearrangement links TRBV7-2 to TRBJ2-7, with D tentatively TRBD1 (6 bases). Germline values: CDR1 SGHTA, CDR2 FQGNSA. This CDR3 contains 14 residues. Trimming pared 5 bases from V and 11 bases from J, leaving 22 bases between. CDR3 bases: TGTGCCAGCAGCCGCCCCGGGGCGGACAGCTTAAAGTACTTC. This translates into CASSRPGADSLKYF. Supplemented by reference TRBV7-2 and TRBJ2-7, the full variable domain reads GAGVSQSPSNKVTEKGKDVELRCDPISGHTALYWYRQSLGQGLEFLIYFQGNSAPDKSGLPSDRFSAERTGGSVSTLTIQRTQQEDSAVYLCASSRPGADSLKYFGPGTRLTVT.

The gene calls are TRBV11-2 and TRBJ2-3; 12 bases line up with TRBD2. This CDR3 contains 18 residues. Unmatched junction bases numbered 12, after V lost 5 bases and J lost 3 bases. The germline CDR1 and CDR2 sequences are SGHAT and FQNNGV. DNA of the CDR3: TGTGCCAGCAGCAAACGTGGACTAGCGGGACTGGAGACAGATACGCAGTATTTT. It codes for CASSKRGLAGLETDTQYF.

This sequence joins TRBV11-2 and TRBJ2-1; 9 positions agree with TRBD2. This CDR3 is built from 15 residues. Germline V gene sequence: CDR1 SGHAT, CDR2 FQNNGV. J lost 3 bases, V lost 4 bases, and 4 bases had no gene match. This CDR3 reads CASSSGTSYYNEQFF. The CDR3, as DNA: TGTGCCAGCAGCTCCGGGACTAGCTACTACAATGAGCAGTTCTTC.

The chain joins TRBV5-1 to TRBJ2-3; TRBD1 matches at 7 bases. The CDR3 loop spans 13 amino acids. Germline CDR1 and CDR2: SGHRS and YFSETQ. Germline trimming cut 4 bases from V and 8 bases from J; bases unmatched to any gene: 7. CDR3 loop: CASSPGGAFTQYF. DNA of the CDR3: TGCGCCAGCAGCCCAGGGGGAGCGTTTACGCAGTATTTT.

This clone has just one count. The gene calls are TRBV9 and TRBJ2-2, with 8 bases aligning to TRBD2. CDR1 SGDLS and CDR2 YYNGEE come from the germline V gene. V trimming: 3 bases; J trimming: 7 bases; junction bases outside the gene matches: 8. The CDR3 length is 15 residues. The CDR3 DNA is TGTGCCAGCAGCGAAACTAGCGGCAGAAGCGGGGAGCTGTTTTTT. Protein sequence: CASSETSGRSGELFF.

The chain recombines TRBV7-6 with TRBJ1-1, with D unresolved. The germline V gene encodes CDR1 SGHVS and CDR2 FNYEAQ. The V end lost 3 bases, the J end lost 3 bases, and 11 bases lay between the germline ends. This CDR3 spans 14 amino acids. The CDR3 DNA reads TGTGCCAGCAGCTTGCTCCCTCAGGACACTGAAGCTTTCTTT. The encoded protein is CASSLLPQDTEAFF.

The chain employs TRBV7-2 and TRBJ1-3, with 8 bases that match TRBD1. The germline V gene has CDR1 SGHTA and CDR2 FQGNSA. The CDR3 runs 19 residues. The J segment lost 2 bases and the V segment lost 5 bases, leaving 17 bases of the junction unmatched. DNA for the CDR3: TGTGCCAGCAGCCCACGGGGTAGAAGGGAGACAGGGGCTGGAAACACCATATATTTT. The encoded protein is CASSPRGRRETGAGNTIYF.

In its sample, this clone was seen once. The CDR3 loop is CAWHDRGRETQYF. The CDR3 nucleotides are TGTGCCTGGCATGACAGGGGACGAGAGACCCAGTACTTC. The rearrangement uses TRBV30 and TRBJ2-5, with 8 nucleotides matching TRBD1. Germline trimming cut 5 bases from V and 4 bases from J; bases unmatched to any gene: 6. Germline V CDR1 and CDR2: GTSNPN, SVGIG (reference sequence). This CDR3 contains 13 residues.

DNA of the CDR3: TGTGCCAGCAGCCAGGGACTAGCGGGAGGAGGGCAGTTCTTC. Amino acids: CASSQGLAGGGQFF. The genes are TRBV7-2 and TRBJ2-1, with 15 nucleotides matching TRBD2. V was clipped by 5 bases and J by 12 bases; unmatched bases: 5. The length of the CDR3 is 14 residues. Per the germline V gene, CDR1 is SGHTA and CDR2 is FQGNSA.

There are a few counts of this clone. The rearrangement uses TRBV9 and TRBJ2-2; D is perhaps TRBD1 (6 bases). The CDR3 sequence is 15 residues long. The V gene's germline CDR1 is SGDLS and CDR2 YYNGEE. V gave up 3 bases and J gave up 4 bases, with 13 bases separating them. In DNA, the CDR3 is TGTGCCAGCAGCGCTGGGGGCCACGGCACCGGGGAGCTGTTTTTT. It is translated as CASSAGGHGTGELFF.

The chain recombines TRBV7-2 with TRBJ2-4; unclear D gene. This CDR3 comprises 13 residues. Deletions cut 4 bases from V and 0 bases from J, with 4 bases between. Germline V gene sequence: CDR1 SGHTA, CDR2 FQGNSA. In DNA form, the CDR3 reads TGTGCCAGCAGCTCACTAGCCAAAAACATTCAGTACTTC. This gives the protein CASSSLAKNIQYF. Complete variable domain (other parts from reference TRBV7-2 and TRBJ2-4): GAGVSQSPSNKVTEKGKDVELRCDPISGHTALYWYRQSLGQGLEFLIYFQGNSAPDKSGLPSDRFSAERTGGSVSTLTIQRTQQEDSAVYLCASSSLAKNIQYFGAGTRLSVL.